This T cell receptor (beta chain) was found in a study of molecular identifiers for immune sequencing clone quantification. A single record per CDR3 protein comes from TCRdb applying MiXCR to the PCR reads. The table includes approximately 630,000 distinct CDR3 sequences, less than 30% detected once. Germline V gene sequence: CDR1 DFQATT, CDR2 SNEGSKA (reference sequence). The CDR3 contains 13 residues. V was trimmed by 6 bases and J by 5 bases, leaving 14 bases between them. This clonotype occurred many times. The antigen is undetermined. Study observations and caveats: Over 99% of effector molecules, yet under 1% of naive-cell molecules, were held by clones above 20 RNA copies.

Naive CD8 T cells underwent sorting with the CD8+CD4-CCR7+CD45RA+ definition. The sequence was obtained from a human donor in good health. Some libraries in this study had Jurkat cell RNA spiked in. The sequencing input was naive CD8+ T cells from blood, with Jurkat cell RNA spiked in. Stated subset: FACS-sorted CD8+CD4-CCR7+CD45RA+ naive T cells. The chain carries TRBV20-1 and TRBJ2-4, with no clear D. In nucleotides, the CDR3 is TGCAGTGCCCGTCCGATGCAGGAAAACATTCAGTACTTC. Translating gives CSARPMQENIQYF.